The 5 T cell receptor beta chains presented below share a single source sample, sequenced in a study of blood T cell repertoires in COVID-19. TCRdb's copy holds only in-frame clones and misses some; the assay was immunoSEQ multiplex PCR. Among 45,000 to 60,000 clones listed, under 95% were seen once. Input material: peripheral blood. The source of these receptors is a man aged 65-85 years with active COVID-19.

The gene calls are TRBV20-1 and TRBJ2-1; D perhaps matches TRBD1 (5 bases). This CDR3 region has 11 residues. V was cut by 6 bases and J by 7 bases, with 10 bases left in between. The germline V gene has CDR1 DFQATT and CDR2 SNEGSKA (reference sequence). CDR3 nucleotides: TGCAGTGCAGAACAGGTTAATGAGCAGTTCTTC. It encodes CSAEQVNEQFF.

The CDR3 spells CASSQDLGAGETQYF. CDR3 nucleotides: TGTGCCAGCAGCCAAGATTTGGGGGCGGGAGAGACCCAGTACTTC. V is TRBV4-2 and J is TRBJ2-5, with D maybe TRBD1 (6 bases). Germline loops: CDR1 LGHNA, CDR2 YNFKEQ. The CDR3 is 15 residues long. Trimming cost V 0 bases and J 4 bases, with 12 bases left between them.

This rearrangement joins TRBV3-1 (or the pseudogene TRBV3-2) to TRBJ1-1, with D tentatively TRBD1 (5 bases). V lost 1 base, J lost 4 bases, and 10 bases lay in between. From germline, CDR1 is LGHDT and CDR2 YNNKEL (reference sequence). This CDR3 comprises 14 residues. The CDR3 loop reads CASSQGGVTTEAFF. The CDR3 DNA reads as TGTGCCAGCAGCCAAGGGGGGGTTACCACTGAAGCTTTCTTT.

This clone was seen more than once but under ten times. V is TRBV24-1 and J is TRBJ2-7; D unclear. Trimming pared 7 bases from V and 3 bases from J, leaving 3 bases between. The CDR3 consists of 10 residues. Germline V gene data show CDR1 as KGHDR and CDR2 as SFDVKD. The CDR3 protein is CATSHYEQYF. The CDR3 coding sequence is TGTGCCACCAGCCACTACGAGCAGTACTTC.

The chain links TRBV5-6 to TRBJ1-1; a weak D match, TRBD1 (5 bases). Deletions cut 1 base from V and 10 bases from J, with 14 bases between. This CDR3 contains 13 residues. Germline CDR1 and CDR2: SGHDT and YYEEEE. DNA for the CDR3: TGTGCCAGCAGCTTGAGACTCCAGGGTATAGCTTTCTTT. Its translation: CASSLRLQGIAFF. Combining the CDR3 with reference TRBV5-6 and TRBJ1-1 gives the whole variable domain DAGVTQSPTHLIKTRGQQVTLRCSPKSGHDTVSWYQQALGQGPQFIFQYYEEEERQRGNFPDRFSGHQFPNYSSELNVNALLLGDSALYLCASSLRLQGIAFFGQGTRLTVV.